Listed here is a single T cell receptor beta chain. Antigen specificity is unknown. J lost 4 bases, V lost 1 base, and 8 bases had no gene match. Germline V lookup: CDR1 SEHNR, CDR2 FQNEAQ (reference sequence). This CDR3 is 16 amino acids long. When the RNA was reverse transcribed, random hexamers were used with an input of about 0.45 to 1 ug. immunoSEQ multiplex PCR amplified TCR beta CDR3 across 54 Vbeta, 13 Jbeta. TCRdb called the immunoSEQ multiplex PCR reads again in MiXCR, with one record for every CDR3 protein. The sample consists of 80,000 to 90,000 distinct CDR3 sequences, roughly 91% of them appearing once. These data come from a study of CD8 T cells in Susac syndrome. The authors carried out high-throughput sequencing of TCR beta. They applied it to CD8+ and CD4+ T cells obtained from blood. It was negative isolation that provided the CD8+ and CD4+ T cells, whereas TEMRA cells were enriched by FACS.

Regarding the study as a whole: It was acknowledged in the study that the number of individuals who were included in its TCR sequencing and HLA analysis was relatively small.

The chain joins TRBV7-9 to TRBJ2-3, with 7 bases that match TRBD1. This TCR derives from a human donor in good health. The sequenced sample was CD8+ T cells from PBMCs. The CDR3 DNA reads as TGTGCCAGCAGCTTAGTAGGGGGCTTGGTCCCAGATACGCAGTATTTT. Its protein product is CASSLVGGLVPDTQYF.